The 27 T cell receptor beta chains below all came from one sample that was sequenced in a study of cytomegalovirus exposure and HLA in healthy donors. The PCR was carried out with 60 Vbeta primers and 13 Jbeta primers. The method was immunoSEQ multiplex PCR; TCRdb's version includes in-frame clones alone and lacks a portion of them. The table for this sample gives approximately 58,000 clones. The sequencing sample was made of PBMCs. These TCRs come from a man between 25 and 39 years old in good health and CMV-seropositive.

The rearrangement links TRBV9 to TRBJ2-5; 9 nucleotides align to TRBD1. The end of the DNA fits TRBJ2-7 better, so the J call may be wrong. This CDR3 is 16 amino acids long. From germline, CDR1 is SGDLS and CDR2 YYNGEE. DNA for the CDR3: TGTGCCAGCAGCGTAGGGGACAGGGCCGTAACCTACGAGCAGTACTTC. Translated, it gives CASSVGDRAVTYEQYF.

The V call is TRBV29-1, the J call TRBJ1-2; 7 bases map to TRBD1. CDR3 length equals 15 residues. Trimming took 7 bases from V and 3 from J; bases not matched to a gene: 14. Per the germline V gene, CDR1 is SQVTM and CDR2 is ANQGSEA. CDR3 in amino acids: CSDLEYTGVDYGYTF. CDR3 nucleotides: TGCAGCGACCTCGAGTACACAGGGGTGGACTATGGCTACACCTTC. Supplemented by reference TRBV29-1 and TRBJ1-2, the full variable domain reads SAVISQKPSRDICQRGTSLTIQCQVDSQVTMMFWYRQQPGQSLTLIATANQGSEATYESGFVIDKFPISRPNLTFSTLTVSNMSPEDSSIYLCSDLEYTGVDYGYTFGSGTRLTVV.

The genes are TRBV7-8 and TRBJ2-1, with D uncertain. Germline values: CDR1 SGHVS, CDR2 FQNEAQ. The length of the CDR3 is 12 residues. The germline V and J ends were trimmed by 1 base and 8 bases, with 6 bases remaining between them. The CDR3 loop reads CASSLGGYEQFF. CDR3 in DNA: TGTGCCAGCAGCTTAGGTGGCTATGAGCAGTTCTTC.

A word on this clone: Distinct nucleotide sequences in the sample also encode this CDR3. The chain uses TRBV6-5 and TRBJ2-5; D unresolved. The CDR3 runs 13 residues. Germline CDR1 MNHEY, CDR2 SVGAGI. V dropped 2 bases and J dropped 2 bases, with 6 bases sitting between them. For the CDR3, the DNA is TGTGCCAGCAGTTACGGCAGACAAGAGACCCAGTACTTC. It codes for CASSYGRQETQYF.

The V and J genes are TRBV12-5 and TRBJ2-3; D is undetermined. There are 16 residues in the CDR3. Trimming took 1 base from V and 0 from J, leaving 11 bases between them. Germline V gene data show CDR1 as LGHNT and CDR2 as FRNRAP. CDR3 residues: CASGLGVADSTDTQYF. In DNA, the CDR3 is TGTGCTAGTGGTTTGGGGGTAGCTGATAGCACAGATACGCAGTATTTT.

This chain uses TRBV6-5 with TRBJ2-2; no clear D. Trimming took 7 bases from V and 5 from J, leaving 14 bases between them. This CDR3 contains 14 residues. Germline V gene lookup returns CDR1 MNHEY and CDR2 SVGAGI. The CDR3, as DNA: TGTGCCAGCACCTGGGCCCCGAGAACCGGGGAGCTGTTTTTT. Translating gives CASTWAPRTGELFF.

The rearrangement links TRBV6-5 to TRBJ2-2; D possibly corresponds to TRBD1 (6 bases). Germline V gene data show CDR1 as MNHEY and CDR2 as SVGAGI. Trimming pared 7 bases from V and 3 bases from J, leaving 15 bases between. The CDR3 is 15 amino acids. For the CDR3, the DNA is TGTGCCAGCACCCCAACAGGGAGTTACACCGGGGAGCTGTTTTTT. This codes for CASTPTGSYTGELFF.

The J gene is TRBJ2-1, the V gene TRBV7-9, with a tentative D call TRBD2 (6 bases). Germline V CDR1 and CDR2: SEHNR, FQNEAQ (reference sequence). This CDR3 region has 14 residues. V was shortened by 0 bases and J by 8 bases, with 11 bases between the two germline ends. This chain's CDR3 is CASSLARDSHEQFF. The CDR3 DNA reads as TGTGCCAGCAGCTTAGCACGGGACTCGCATGAGCAGTTCTTC.

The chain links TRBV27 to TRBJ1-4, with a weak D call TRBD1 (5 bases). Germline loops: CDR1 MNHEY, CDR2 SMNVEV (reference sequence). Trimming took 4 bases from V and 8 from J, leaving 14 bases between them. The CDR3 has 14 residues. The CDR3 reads CASSSGTSREKLFF. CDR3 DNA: TGTGCCAGCAGTTCGGGGACTTCCCGGGAAAAACTGTTTTTT.

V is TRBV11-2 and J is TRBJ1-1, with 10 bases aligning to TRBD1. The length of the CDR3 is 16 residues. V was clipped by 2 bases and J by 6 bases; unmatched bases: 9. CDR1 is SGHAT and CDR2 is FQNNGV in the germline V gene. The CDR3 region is CASSLWTGGLSAEAFF. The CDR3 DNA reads TGTGCCAGCAGCTTATGGACAGGGGGACTATCGGCTGAAGCTTTCTTT.

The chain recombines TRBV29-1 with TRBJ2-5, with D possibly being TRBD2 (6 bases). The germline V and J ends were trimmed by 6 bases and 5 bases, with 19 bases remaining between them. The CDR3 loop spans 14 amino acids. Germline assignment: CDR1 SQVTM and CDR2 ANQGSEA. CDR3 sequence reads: CSVLGVGRGETQYF. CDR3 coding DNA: TGCAGCGTGTTGGGTGTCGGGAGAGGTGAGACCCAGTACTTC.

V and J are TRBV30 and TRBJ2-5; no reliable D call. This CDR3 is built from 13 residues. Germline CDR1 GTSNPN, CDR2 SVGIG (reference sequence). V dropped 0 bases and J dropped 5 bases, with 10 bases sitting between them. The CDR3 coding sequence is TGTGCCTGGAGTGTACTTGTGAAGGAGACCCAGTACTTC. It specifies CAWSVLVKETQYF.

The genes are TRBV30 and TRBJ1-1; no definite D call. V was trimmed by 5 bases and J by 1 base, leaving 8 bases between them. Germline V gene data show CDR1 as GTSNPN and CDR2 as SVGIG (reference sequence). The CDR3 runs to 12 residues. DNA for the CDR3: TGTGCCTGGGGGCTCGGGAACACTGAAGCTTTCTTT. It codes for CAWGLGNTEAFF.

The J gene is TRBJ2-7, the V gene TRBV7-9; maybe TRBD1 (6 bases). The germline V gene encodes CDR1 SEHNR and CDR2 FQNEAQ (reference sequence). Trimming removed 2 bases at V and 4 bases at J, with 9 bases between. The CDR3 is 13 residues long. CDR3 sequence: CASSLFTGYEQYF. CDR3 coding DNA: TGTGCCAGCAGCTTATTTACAGGGTACGAGCAGTACTTC.

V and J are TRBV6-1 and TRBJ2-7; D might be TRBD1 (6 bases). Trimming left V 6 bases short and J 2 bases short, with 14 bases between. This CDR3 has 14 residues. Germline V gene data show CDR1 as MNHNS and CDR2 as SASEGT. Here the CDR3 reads CASSPGTPAYEQYF. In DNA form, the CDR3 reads TGTGCCAGCAGCCCCGGGACACCAGCCTACGAGCAGTACTTC.

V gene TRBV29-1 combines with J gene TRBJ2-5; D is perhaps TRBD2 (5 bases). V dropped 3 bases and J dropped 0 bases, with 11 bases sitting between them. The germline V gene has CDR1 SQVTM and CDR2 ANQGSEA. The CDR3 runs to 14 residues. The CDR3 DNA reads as TGCAGCGTTGACGTCGGACTCCACCAAGAGACCCAGTACTTC. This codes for CSVDVGLHQETQYF.

CDR3 DNA sequence: TGTGCCAGCAGTTTATCTGGAGGGGTCCGGGACGAGCAGTACTTC. Its protein is CASSLSGGVRDEQYF. The V and J genes are TRBV28 and TRBJ2-7, with a tentative D call TRBD2 (6 bases). Germline values: CDR1 MDHEN, CDR2 SYDVKM. V was trimmed by 1 base and J by 5 bases, leaving 15 bases between them. The CDR3 is 15 amino acids.

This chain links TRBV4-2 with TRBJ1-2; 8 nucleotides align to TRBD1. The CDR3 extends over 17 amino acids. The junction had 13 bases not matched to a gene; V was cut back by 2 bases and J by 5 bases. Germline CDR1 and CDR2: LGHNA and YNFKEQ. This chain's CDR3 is CASSQSDLQGGTYGYTF. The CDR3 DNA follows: TGTGCCAGCAGCCAATCCGATTTACAGGGGGGAACATATGGCTACACCTTC.

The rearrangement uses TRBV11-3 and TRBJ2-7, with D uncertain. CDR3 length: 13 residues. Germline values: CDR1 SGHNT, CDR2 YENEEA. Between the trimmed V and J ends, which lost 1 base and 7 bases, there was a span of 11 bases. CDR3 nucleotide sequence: TGTGCCAGCAGCTTAGGGCCCCTCTTTGAGCAGTACTTC. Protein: CASSLGPLFEQYF.

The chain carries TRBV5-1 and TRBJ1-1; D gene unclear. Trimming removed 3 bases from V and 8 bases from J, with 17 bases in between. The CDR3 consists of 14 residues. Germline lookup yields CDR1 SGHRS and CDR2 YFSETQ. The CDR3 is CASSSQSLRSEAFF. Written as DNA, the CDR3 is TGCGCCAGCAGCTCTCAATCATTGCGGTCGGAAGCTTTCTTT.

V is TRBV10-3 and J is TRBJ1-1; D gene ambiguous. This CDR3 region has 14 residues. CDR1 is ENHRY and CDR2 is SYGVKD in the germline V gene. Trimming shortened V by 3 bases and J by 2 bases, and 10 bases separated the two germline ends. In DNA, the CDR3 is TGTGCCATCAGTGATCCGGGAAAAAACACTGAAGCTTTCTTT. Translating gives CAISDPGKNTEAFF.

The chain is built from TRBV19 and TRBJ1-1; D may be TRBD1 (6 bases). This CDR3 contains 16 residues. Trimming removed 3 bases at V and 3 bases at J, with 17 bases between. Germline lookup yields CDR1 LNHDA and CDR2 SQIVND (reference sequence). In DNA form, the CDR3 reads TGTGCCAGTAGTATGATCGGTCGAGGGGGTGACACTGAAGCTTTCTTT. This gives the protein CASSMIGRGGDTEAFF.

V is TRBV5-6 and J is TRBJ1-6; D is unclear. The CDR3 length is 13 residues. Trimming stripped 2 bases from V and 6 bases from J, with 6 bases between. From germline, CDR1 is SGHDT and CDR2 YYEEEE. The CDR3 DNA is TGTGCCAGCAGCTTAACATTTAATTCACCCCTCCACTTT. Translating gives CASSLTFNSPLHF.

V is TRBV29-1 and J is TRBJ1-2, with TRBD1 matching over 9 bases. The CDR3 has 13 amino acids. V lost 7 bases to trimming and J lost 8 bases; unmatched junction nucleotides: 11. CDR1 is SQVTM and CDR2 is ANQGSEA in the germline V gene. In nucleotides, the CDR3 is TGCAGCGCCGGACAGGGGAGTAGGTTGGGCTACACCTTC. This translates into CSAGQGSRLGYTF.

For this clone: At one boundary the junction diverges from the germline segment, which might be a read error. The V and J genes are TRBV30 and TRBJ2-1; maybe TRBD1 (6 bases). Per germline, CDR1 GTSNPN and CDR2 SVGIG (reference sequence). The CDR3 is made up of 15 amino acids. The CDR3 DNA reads TGTGCCGGGAGTCCTGACAGGCCCCTCTACAATGAGCAGTTCTTC. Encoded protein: CAGSPDRPLYNEQFF.

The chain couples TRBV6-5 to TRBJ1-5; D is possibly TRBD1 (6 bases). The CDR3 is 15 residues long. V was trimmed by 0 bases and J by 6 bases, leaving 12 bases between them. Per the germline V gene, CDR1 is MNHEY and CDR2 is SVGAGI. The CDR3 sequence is CASSYSAGASQPQHF. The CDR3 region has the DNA TGTGCCAGCAGTTACTCGGCGGGGGCAAGTCAGCCCCAGCATTTT.

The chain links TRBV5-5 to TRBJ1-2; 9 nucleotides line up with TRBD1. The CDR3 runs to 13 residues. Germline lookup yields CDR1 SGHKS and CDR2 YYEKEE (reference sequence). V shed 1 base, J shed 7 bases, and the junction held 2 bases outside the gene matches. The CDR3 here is CASSLTGGGGYTF. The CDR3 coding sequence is TGTGCCAGCAGCTTGACAGGGGGCGGTGGCTACACCTTC.